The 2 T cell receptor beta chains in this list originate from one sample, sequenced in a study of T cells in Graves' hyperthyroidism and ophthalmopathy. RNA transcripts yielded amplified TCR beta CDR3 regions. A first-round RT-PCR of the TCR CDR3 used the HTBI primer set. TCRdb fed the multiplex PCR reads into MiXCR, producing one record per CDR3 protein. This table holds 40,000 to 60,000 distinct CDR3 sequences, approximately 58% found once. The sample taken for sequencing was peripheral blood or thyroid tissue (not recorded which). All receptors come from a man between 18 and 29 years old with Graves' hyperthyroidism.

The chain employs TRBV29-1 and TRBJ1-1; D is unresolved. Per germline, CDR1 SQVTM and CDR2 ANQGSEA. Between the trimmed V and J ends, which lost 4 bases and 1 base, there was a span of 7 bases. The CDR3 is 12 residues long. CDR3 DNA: TGCAGCGTTGTGCCAGAGAACACTGAAGCTTTCTTT. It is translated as CSVVPENTEAFF.

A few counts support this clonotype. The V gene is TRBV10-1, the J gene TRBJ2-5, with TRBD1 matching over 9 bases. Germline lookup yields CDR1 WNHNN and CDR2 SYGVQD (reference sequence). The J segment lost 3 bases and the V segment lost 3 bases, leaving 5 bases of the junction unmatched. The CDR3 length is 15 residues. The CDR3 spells CASSDLGQGEETQYF. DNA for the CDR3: TGCGCCAGCAGTGACTTGGGACAGGGAGAAGAGACCCAGTACTTC.